Listed here are 18 T cell receptor beta chains from one sample, sequenced in a study of T cells in tuberculosis. The method was immunoSEQ multiplex PCR; TCRdb's version includes in-frame clones alone and lacks a portion of them. The repertoire holds around 38,000 clones, with approximately 93% as singletons. The sequenced sample was PBMCs. The receptor set was obtained from a donor between 10 and 35 years old with latent tuberculosis or without tuberculosis infection.

The gene calls are TRBV5-6 and TRBJ1-1, with 9 bases fitting TRBD1. The V segment lost 3 bases and the J segment 7 bases; nucleotides outside the gene matches: 4. CDR1 and CDR2 (germline): SGHDT, YYEEEE. The CDR3 has 13 residues. CDR3 nucleotide sequence: TGTGCCAGCAGCTACCGACAGGGGGATGAAGCTTTCTTT. It specifies CASSYRQGDEAFF.

The chain's CDR3 is CASSLKGLEGYEQYF. CDR3 coding DNA: TGTGCCAGCAGCTTAAAGGGACTAGAGGGCTACGAGCAGTACTTC. The chain carries TRBV7-2 and TRBJ2-7; 8 bases agree with TRBD2. Looked up from germline, CDR1 is SGHTA and CDR2 is FQGNSA. After removal of 2 bases from V and 3 bases from J, the junction contained 6 bases not matched to a gene. This CDR3 spans 15 amino acids. Based on the CDR3 plus reference TRBV7-2 and TRBJ2-7, the full variable domain is GAGVSQSPSNKVTEKGKDVELRCDPISGHTALYWYRQSLGQGLEFLIYFQGNSAPDKSGLPSDRFSAERTGGSVSTLTIQRTQQEDSAVYLCASSLKGLEGYEQYFGPGTRLTVT.

V and J are TRBV5-1 and TRBJ1-6; D remains unclear. CDR3 length: 15 residues. Germline V gives CDR1 SGHRS, CDR2 YFSETQ. The V end lost 2 bases, the J end lost 4 bases, and 10 bases lay between the germline ends. The CDR3 reads CASSFTEQYNSPLHF. The CDR3 nucleotides read TGCGCCAGCAGCTTCACAGAACAGTATAATTCACCCCTCCACTTT.

The V and J genes are TRBV11-2 and TRBJ1-3; no definite D call. CDR1 is SGHAT and CDR2 is FQNNGV in the germline V gene. The CDR3 totals 16 residues. The germline V and J ends were trimmed by 3 bases and 4 bases, with 16 bases remaining between them. CDR3 sequence reads: CASSLTGGPAGNTIYF. Here the CDR3 DNA reads TGTGCCAGCAGCTTGACTGGAGGGCCGGCAGGAAACACCATATATTTT.

The chain links TRBV10-3 to TRBJ1-4, with 7 bases identical to TRBD1. This CDR3 is built from 15 residues. CDR1 and CDR2 from the germline V gene are ENHRY and SYGVKD. The junction had 13 bases not matched to a gene; V was cut back by 10 bases and J by 5 bases. The CDR3 loop is CATGEGGQRNEKLFF. The CDR3 bases are TGTGCCACCGGGGAAGGGGGACAGAGAAATGAAAAACTGTTTTTT.

The J gene is TRBJ1-3, the V gene TRBV19, with D possibly being TRBD1 (6 bases). Germline V gene sequence: CDR1 LNHDA, CDR2 SQIVND (reference sequence). Trimming pared 3 bases from V and 0 bases from J, leaving 15 bases between. The CDR3 runs 17 residues. CDR3 protein: CASSMGSWDNSGNTIYF. CDR3 sequence (DNA): TGTGCCAGTAGTATGGGGTCCTGGGACAACTCTGGAAACACCATATATTTT. The complete variable domain, with remaining parts taken from reference TRBV19 and TRBJ1-3, reads DGGITQSPKYLFRKEGQNVTLSCEQNLNHDAMYWYRQDPGQGLRLIYYSQIVNDFQKGDIAEGYSVSREKKESFPLTVTSAQKNPTAFYLCASSMGSWDNSGNTIYFGEGSWLTVV.

This chain connects TRBV27 to TRBJ1-5; the D gene is possibly TRBD1 (5 bases). Germline V gene lookup returns CDR1 MNHEY and CDR2 SMNVEV (reference sequence). The CDR3 totals 17 residues. Trimming removed 6 bases at V and 1 base at J, with 19 bases between. The DNA of the CDR3 is TGTGCCAGCAGCTTGCGGGGGTTCTTTTCGAGCAATCAGCCCCAGCATTTT. This sequence encodes CASSLRGFFSSNQPQHF.

The chain carries TRBV7-6 and TRBJ2-1; 7 nucleotides align to TRBD2. The CDR3 consists of 16 residues. The V gene end was trimmed by 0 bases and the J gene end by 4 bases; junction bases not matched to a gene: 6. Germline loops: CDR1 SGHVS, CDR2 FNYEAQ. The CDR3 DNA follows: TGTGCCAGCAGCTTAGCGGTTTCGGGGGGATACAATGAGCAGTTCTTC. Translating it yields CASSLAVSGGYNEQFF. The whole variable domain, remainder taken from reference TRBV7-6 and TRBJ2-1, is GAGVSQSPRYKVTKRGQDVALRCDPISGHVSLYWYRQALGQGPEFLTYFNYEAQQDKSGLPNDRFSAERPEGSISTLTIQRTEQRDSAMYRCASSLAVSGGYNEQFFGPGTRLTVL.

The chain joins TRBV30 to TRBJ2-2, with D possibly TRBD1 on 5 matching bases. Trimming cost V 2 bases and J 7 bases, with 5 bases left between them. This CDR3 has 11 residues. Germline V gene data show CDR1 as GTSNPN and CDR2 as SVGIG (reference sequence). CDR3 sequence: CAWSRGGELFF. Here the CDR3 DNA reads TGTGCCTGGAGTAGGGGCGGGGAGCTGTTTTTT.

V and J are TRBV10-3 and TRBJ2-7; 9 bases match TRBD2. V lost 7 bases to trimming and J lost 3 bases; unmatched junction nucleotides: 7. Germline CDR1 reads ENHRY; CDR2 reads SYGVKD. The length of the CDR3 is 14 residues. CDR3 sequence (DNA): TGTGCCATCAAGGCGGGGGGGGGAATCTACGAGCAGTACTTC. It specifies CAIKAGGGIYEQYF.

The chain combines TRBV7-8 with TRBJ1-2, with D unclear. This CDR3 has 17 amino acids. Trimming removed 2 bases from V and 1 base from J, with 17 bases in between. Germline loops: CDR1 SGHVS, CDR2 FQNEAQ. Written as DNA, the CDR3 is TGTGCCAGCAGCTTACGCCAGCGGCAGAGTCTTAACTATGGCTACACCTTC. Its protein is CASSLRQRQSLNYGYTF. Drawing the rest from reference TRBV7-8 and TRBJ1-2, the complete variable domain is GAGVSQSPRYKVAKRGQDVALRCDPISGHVSLFWYQQALGQGPEFLTYFQNEAQLDKSGLPSDRFFAERPEGSVSTLKIQRTQQEDSAVYLCASSLRQRQSLNYGYTFGSGTRLTVV.

In its sample, this clone was seen once. The rearrangement joins TRBV7-2 to TRBJ2-3, with TRBD2 matching over 8 bases. Germline V gives CDR1 SGHTA, CDR2 FQGNSA. J was trimmed by 4 bases and V by 2 bases; bases with no gene match: 5. The CDR3 runs to 15 residues. The CDR3 coding sequence is TGTGCCAGCAGCTTAATCTCGGGGGGGCCAGATACGCAGTATTTT. Translated: CASSLISGGPDTQYF.

The genes are TRBV9 and TRBJ2-1, with 9 bases matching TRBD1. After removal of 4 bases from V and 6 bases from J, the junction contained 11 bases not matched to a gene. Per germline, CDR1 SGDLS and CDR2 YYNGEE. CDR3 length: 16 residues. The CDR3 DNA follows: TGTGCCAGCAGCACGCTGACGCCGACAGGGGGCAATGAGCAGTTCTTC. This sequence encodes CASSTLTPTGGNEQFF.

The chain uses TRBV9 and TRBJ1-5; D gene unclear. CDR3 length equals 14 residues. The V gene's germline CDR1 is SGDLS and CDR2 YYNGEE. Trimming left V 0 bases short and J 2 bases short, with 6 bases between. This CDR3 is CASSVGGGNQPQHF. The CDR3 coding sequence is TGTGCCAGCAGCGTAGGGGGAGGCAATCAGCCCCAGCATTTT.

The rearrangement uses TRBV30 and TRBJ2-3, with 10 bases lining up with TRBD2. Losses at the gene ends were 2 bases for V and 1 base for J; bases not matched to a gene: 3. The CDR3 runs 15 residues. Germline CDR1 reads GTSNPN; CDR2 reads SVGIG (reference sequence). The CDR3 reads CAWSRGTSGTDTQYF. CDR3 nucleotides: TGTGCCTGGAGTAGGGGGACTAGCGGCACAGATACGCAGTATTTT.

This chain connects TRBV27 to TRBJ1-2; a possible D gene is TRBD1 (6 bases). Trimming pared 5 bases from V and 4 bases from J, leaving 11 bases between. Germline loops: CDR1 MNHEY, CDR2 SMNVEV (reference sequence). The CDR3 loop spans 13 amino acids. This chain's CDR3 is CASSLRGGYGYTF. CDR3 DNA sequence: TGTGCCAGCAGTCTAAGGGGGGGCTATGGCTACACCTTC.

This chain connects TRBV6-6 to TRBJ2-7; 7 bases are a match to TRBD2. J gave up 5 bases and V 4 bases, and 11 bases lay outside the gene matches. CDR1 and CDR2 from the germline V gene are MNHNY and SVGAGI (reference sequence). CDR3 length equals 15 residues. As DNA, the CDR3 is TGTGCCAGCAGTTCCGCTCGGGGAGCGGGGAACGAGCAGTACTTC. Its translation is CASSSARGAGNEQYF.

The chain carries TRBV2 and TRBJ1-5; TRBD1 is a possible D gene (6 bases). Trimming pared 5 bases from V and 2 bases from J, leaving 10 bases between. The CDR3 sequence is 14 residues long. The germline V gene has CDR1 SNHLY and CDR2 FYNNEI. CDR3 protein: CASSSGVGNQPQHF. DNA of the CDR3: TGTGCCAGCAGTTCAGGGGTAGGCAATCAGCCCCAGCATTTT.